This T cell receptor (beta chain) was captured by sequencing in a study of blood T cells in healthy people across ages. Alongside a J-beta primer mix, a sample-barcoded 5' primer served in a second PCR lasting about 7 to 11 cycles. A single record per CDR3 protein comes from TCRdb applying MiXCR to the 5' RACE reads. Of hundreds of thousands of distinct CDR3 sequences listed, around 54% were seen once; the top ten hold roughly 34%. From germline, CDR1 is SNHLY and CDR2 FYNNEI. Deletions cut 4 bases from V and 2 bases from J, with 11 bases between. This CDR3 has 14 amino acids. The rearrangement joins TRBV2 to TRBJ2-5; maybe TRBD2 (6 bases). This TCR derives from a man between 60 and 75 years old in good health. Sequenced input: blood. The DNA of the CDR3 is TGTGCCAGCAGTGGGAACGGGGGACAAGAGACCCAGTACTTC. This gives the protein CASSGNGGQETQYF. Combining the CDR3 with reference TRBV2 and TRBJ2-5 gives the whole variable domain EPEVTQTPSHQVTQMGQEVILRCVPISNHLYFYWYRQILGQKVEFLVSFYNNEISEKSEIFDDQFSVERPDGSNFTLKIRSTKLEDSAMYFCASSGNGGQETQYFGPGTRLLVL.